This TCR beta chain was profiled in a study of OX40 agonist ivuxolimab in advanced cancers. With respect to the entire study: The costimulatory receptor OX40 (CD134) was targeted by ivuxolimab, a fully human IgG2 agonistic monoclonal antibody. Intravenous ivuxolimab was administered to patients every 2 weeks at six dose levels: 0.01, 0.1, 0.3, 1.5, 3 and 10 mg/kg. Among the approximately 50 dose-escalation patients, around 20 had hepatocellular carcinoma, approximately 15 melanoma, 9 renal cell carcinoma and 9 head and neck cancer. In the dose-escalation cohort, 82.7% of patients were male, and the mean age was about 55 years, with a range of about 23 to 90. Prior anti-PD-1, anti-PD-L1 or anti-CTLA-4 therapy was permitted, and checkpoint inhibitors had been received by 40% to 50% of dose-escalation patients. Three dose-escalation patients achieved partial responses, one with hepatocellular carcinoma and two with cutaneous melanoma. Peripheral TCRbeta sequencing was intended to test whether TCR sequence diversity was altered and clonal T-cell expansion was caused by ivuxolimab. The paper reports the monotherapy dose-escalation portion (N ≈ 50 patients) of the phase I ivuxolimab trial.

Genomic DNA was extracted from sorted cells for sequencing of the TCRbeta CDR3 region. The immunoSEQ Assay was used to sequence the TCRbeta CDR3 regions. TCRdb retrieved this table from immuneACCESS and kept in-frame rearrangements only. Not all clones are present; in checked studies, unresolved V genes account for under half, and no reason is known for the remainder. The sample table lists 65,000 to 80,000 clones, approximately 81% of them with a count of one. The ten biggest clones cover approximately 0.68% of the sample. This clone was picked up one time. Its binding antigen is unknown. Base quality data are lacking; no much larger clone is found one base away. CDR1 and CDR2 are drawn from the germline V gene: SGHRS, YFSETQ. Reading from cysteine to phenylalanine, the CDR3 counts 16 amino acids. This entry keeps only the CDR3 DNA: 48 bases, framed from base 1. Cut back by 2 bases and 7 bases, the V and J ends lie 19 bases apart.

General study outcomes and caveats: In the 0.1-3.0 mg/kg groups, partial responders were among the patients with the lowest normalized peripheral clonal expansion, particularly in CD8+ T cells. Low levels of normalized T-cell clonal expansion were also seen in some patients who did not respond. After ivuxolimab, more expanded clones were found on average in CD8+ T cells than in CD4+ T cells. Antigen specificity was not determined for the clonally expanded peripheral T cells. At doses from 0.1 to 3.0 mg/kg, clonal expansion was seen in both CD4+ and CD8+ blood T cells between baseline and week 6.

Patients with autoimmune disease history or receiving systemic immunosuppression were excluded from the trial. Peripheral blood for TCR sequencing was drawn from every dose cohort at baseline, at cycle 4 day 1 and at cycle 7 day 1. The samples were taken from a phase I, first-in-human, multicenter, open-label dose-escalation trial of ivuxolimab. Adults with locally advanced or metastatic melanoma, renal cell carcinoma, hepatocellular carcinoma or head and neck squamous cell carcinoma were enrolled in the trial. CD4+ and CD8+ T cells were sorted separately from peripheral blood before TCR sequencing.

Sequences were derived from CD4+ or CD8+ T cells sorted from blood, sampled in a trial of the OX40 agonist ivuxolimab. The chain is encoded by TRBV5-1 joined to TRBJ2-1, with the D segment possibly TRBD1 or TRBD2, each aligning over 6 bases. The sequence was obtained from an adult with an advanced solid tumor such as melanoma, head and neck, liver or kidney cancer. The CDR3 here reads CASSLGTSPRGNEQFF. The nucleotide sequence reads TGCGCCAGCAGCTTAGGGACTTCCCCCAGGGGTAATGAGCAGTTCTTC.